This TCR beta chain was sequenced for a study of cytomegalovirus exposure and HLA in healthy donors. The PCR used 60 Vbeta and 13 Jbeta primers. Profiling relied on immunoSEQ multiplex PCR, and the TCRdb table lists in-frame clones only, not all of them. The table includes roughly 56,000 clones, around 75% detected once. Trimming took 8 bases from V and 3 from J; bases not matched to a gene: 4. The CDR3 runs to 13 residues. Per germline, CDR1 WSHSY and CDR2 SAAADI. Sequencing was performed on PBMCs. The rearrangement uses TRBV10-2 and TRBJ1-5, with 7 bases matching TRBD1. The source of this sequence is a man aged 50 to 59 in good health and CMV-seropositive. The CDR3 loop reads CASDGTDNQPQHF. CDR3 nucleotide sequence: TGCGCCAGCGACGGGACAGACAATCAGCCCCAGCATTTT.